Listed here are 13 T cell receptor beta chains from one sample, sequenced in a study of cytomegalovirus exposure and HLA in healthy donors (dated 2017 in TCRdb). The method behind the library was the immunoSEQ multiplex PCR assay. The multiplex PCR relied on a mix of 60 forward primers for TCR Vbeta segments and 13 reverse primers for TCR Jbeta segments. Here the immuneACCESS table is served through TCRdb, limited to in-frame sequences with V and J called. Missing clones are a known gap in these copies; in checked studies unresolved V genes cover under half, and the rest lacks a known reason. The sample table lists about 130,000 clones, roughly 70% of them with a count of one. Of the sample, approximately 6.8% is held by the ten largest clones. Sequencing was done on a sample of PBMCs. These receptors all stem from a man aged 25 to 40 in good health and CMV-seronegative.

The CDR3 sequence: CASSTPLSASGGYTF. DNA of the CDR3: TGTGCCAGCAGCACCCCCCTGTCGGCCTCCGGGGGCTACACCTTC. The chain links TRBV7-2 to TRBJ1-2; D is unresolved. Germline assignment: CDR1 SGHTA and CDR2 FQGNSA. This CDR3 spans 15 amino acids. The V gene lost 5 bases and the J gene lost 8 bases, with 21 bases spanning the gap.

This chain links TRBV6-1 with TRBJ2-5; TRBD2 agrees at 9 bases. The J call may be in error: the DNA end matches TRBJ2-7 better. The CDR3 has 14 residues. Germline CDR1 and CDR2: MNHNS and SASEGT. The CDR3 region has the DNA TGTGCCAGCAGTGAGACCGGCGGGGGGGACGAGCAGTACTTC. Residues: CASSETGGGDEQYF.

There are a few counts of this clone. This chain joins TRBV6-6 and TRBJ2-7; D gene uncertain. V lost 6 bases to trimming and J lost 0 bases, with 15 bases between them. Germline V CDR1 and CDR2: MNHNY, SVGAGI (reference sequence). This CDR3 is built from 15 residues. This CDR3 reads CASSQRNLHSYEQYF. For the CDR3, the DNA is TGTGCCAGCAGCCAGAGGAACCTACACTCCTACGAGCAGTACTTC.

The chain links TRBV5-1 to TRBJ1-1; the D is unclear. Trimming shortened V by 4 bases and J by 5 bases, and 15 bases separated the two germline ends. Germline CDR1 reads SGHRS; CDR2 reads YFSETQ. CDR3 length: 14 residues. CDR3 coding DNA: TGCGCCAGCAGCCGGGAAGGACTAGCGACTGAAGCTTTCTTT. Translated, it gives CASSREGLATEAFF.

J is TRBJ1-6 and V is TRBV19, with 7 bases aligning to TRBD1. The CDR3 is 15 residues long. CDR1 is LNHDA and CDR2 is SQIVND in the germline V gene (reference sequence). Trimming at V came to 7 bases and at J to 3 bases, leaving 6 bases not matched to a gene. The CDR3 bases are TGTGCCAGTAAAGGAGGGACAGTCTATAATTCACCCCTCCACTTT. Translation gives CASKGGTVYNSPLHF.

This sequence joins TRBV5-1 and TRBJ2-2; 10 nucleotides agree with TRBD1. Germline CDR1 is SGHRS and CDR2 is YFSETQ. The CDR3 sequence is 16 residues long. The J segment lost 9 bases and the V segment lost 0 bases, leaving 8 bases of the junction unmatched. CDR3 DNA: TGCGCCAGCAGCTTGGGGGACAGGGGTCCTTTAAGGGAGCTGTTTTTT. Translating gives CASSLGDRGPLRELFF.

This clone has only a few counts. V and J are TRBV30 and TRBJ2-1, with TRBD2 matching over 9 bases. The V gene's germline CDR1 is GTSNPN and CDR2 SVGIG (reference sequence). Losses at the gene ends were 6 bases for V and 8 bases for J; bases not matched to a gene: 11. The CDR3 loop spans 14 amino acids. The CDR3 loop is CACAPGGGAYEQFF. The CDR3 nucleotides read TGTGCCTGCGCTCCTGGCGGGGGGGCCTATGAGCAGTTCTTC. The full variable domain, in which reference TRBV30 and TRBJ2-1 provide the parts outside the CDR3, is SQTIHQWPATLVQPVGSPLSLECTVEGTSNPNLYWYRQAAGRGLQLLFYSVGIGQISSEVPQNLSASRPQDRQFILSSKKLLLSDSGFYLCACAPGGGAYEQFFGPGTRLTVL.

This chain uses TRBV28 with TRBJ1-6; possible D gene TRBD1, 5 bases. Germline CDR1 and CDR2: MDHEN and SYDVKM. This CDR3 spans 21 amino acids. V was pared by 5 bases and J by 0 bases, with 26 bases between. The chain's CDR3 is CASSLLWTDTPPSSYNSPLHF. DNA of the CDR3: TGTGCCAGCAGTCTCCTGTGGACGGACACGCCGCCAAGCTCCTATAATTCACCCCTCCACTTT.

This clone was seen only once. CDR3 in DNA: TGTGCCAGCAGCTTAAAAAACAGGGAGAAGGTGGGCGGGAACACTGAAGCTTTCTTT. Translation gives CASSLKNREKVGGNTEAFF. This rearrangement joins TRBV7-8 to TRBJ1-1; a possible D gene is TRBD1 (6 bases). V lost 2 bases, J lost 1 base, and 23 bases lay in between. CDR1 is SGHVS and CDR2 is FQNEAQ in the germline V gene. This CDR3 comprises 19 residues.

The chain couples TRBV10-1 to TRBJ2-3; 7 bases line up with TRBD1. Trimming at V came to 0 bases and at J to 3 bases, leaving 6 bases not matched to a gene. The CDR3 runs 16 residues. Germline CDR1 and CDR2: WNHNN and SYGVQD (reference sequence). The CDR3 reads CASSESPDRLTDTQYF. In nucleotides, the CDR3 is TGCGCCAGCAGTGAGTCCCCGGACAGGCTAACAGATACGCAGTATTTT.

This chain's CDR3 is CASSEEGLAGGAYNEQFF. The CDR3 bases are TGTGCCAGCAGTGAAGAGGGACTAGCGGGGGGAGCCTACAATGAGCAGTTCTTC. The J gene is TRBJ2-1, the V gene TRBV2, with 15 bases aligning to TRBD2. From germline, CDR1 is SNHLY and CDR2 FYNNEI. The junction had 3 bases not matched to a gene; V was cut back by 1 base and J by 2 bases. The CDR3 has 18 residues.

The chain couples TRBV25-1 to TRBJ2-2; 7 bases line up with TRBD1. CDR3 size: 16 residues. V lost 10 bases to trimming and J lost 4 bases; unmatched junction nucleotides: 15. Germline CDR1 MGHDK, CDR2 SYGVNS. CDR3 amino acids: CATALNKGALTGELFF. The CDR3 region has the DNA TGTGCCACCGCTTTGAACAAGGGGGCACTCACCGGGGAGCTGTTTTTT. The full variable domain, with the rest looked up from reference TRBV25-1 and TRBJ2-2, is EADIYQTPRYLVIGTGKKITLECSQTMGHDKMYWYQQDPGMELHLIHYSYGVNSTEKGDLSSESTVSRIRTEHFPLTLESARPSHTSQYLCATALNKGALTGELFFGEGSRLTVL.

This chain joins TRBV7-8 and TRBJ2-1; TRBD1 aligns across 11 bases. Germline loops: CDR1 SGHVS, CDR2 FQNEAQ. There are 13 residues in the CDR3. Trimming cost V 6 bases and J 10 bases; bases outside gene matches: 5. CDR3 in DNA: TGTGCCAGCAGTCGGGGACAGGGGGGGGAGCAGTTCTTC. As protein: CASSRGQGGEQFF.